This TCR beta chain was captured by sequencing in a study of shared clonotypes between healthy human individuals. In the study overall: The donor group consisted of two women and a few men, aged 18 to 49.

All of the donors resided in Nashville, Tennessee, and each was a Caucasian adult. Study-level points and caveats: The study found about 5% of naive CD4 clonotypes shared across a few donors. Blood was the sole source, and tissue repertoires probably differ.

Germline V gene data show CDR1 as SGHTA and CDR2 as FQGTGA. This CDR3 region has 16 residues. Losses at the gene ends were 2 bases for V and 5 bases for J; bases not matched to a gene: 5. The repertoire was sequenced with immunoSEQ multiplex PCR; TCRdb's copy has only in-frame clones and lacks some. The data show roughly 2.2 million clones, around 93% seen once. This clone was observed once. Its antigen remains unidentified. This receptor was taken from a young man in good health. Some clones in this sample may be carry-over from other donors' samples. The chain uses TRBV7-3 and TRBJ2-3; 12 bases agree with TRBD2. Sequenced material: naive CD4+ T cells from PBMCs. Subset described: CD45RA+ positively selected. CDR3 bases: TGTGCCAGCAGCTTACTAGCGGGAGGGCGTGGAGATACGCAGTATTTT. The encoded protein is CASSLLAGGRGDTQYF.